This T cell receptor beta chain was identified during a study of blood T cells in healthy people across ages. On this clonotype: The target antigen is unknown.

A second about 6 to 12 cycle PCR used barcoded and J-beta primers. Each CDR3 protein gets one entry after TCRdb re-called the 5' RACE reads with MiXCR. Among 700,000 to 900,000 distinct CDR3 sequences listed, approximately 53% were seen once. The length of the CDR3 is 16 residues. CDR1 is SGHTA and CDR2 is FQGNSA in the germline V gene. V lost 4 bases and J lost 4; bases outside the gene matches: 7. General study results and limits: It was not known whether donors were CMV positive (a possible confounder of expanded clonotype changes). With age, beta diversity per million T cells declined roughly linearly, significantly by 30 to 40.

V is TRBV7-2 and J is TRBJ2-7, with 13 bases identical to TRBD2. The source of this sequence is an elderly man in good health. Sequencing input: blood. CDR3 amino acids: CASSSNQGLAGYEQYF. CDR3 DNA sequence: TGTGCCAGCAGCTCTAACCAGGGACTAGCGGGGTACGAGCAGTACTTC.